Below, 20 T cell receptor beta chains from the same sample are listed, as sequenced in a study of OX40 agonist ivuxolimab in advanced cancers. Profiled with immunoSEQ multiplex PCR; TCRdb holds only in-frame clones, not every one. The profile shows approximately 91,000 clones, about 83% of them singletons. The sequencing used CD4+ or CD8+ T cells sorted from blood, collected in a trial of the OX40 agonist ivuxolimab. The receptors shown here come from an adult with an advanced solid tumor such as melanoma, head and neck, liver or kidney cancer.

The rearrangement uses TRBV5-5 and TRBJ1-2, with TRBD1 as a possible D gene (6 bases). V was pared by 3 bases and J by 5 bases, with 14 bases between. The CDR3 is made up of 14 amino acids. Germline V gives CDR1 SGHKS, CDR2 YYEKEE (reference sequence). CDR3 sequence: CASSSRTERYGYTF. The CDR3 region has the DNA TGTGCCAGCAGCTCAAGGACAGAACGTTATGGCTACACCTTC.

The V call is TRBV5-1, the J call TRBJ1-1; no clear D gene. Germline-derived CDR1 and CDR2 are SGHRS and YFSETQ. The CDR3 covers 18 residues. V lost 4 bases to trimming and J lost 1 base, with 23 bases between them. CDR3 residues: CASSPFPPTIQRNTEAFF. CDR3 nucleotides: TGCGCCAGCAGCCCATTTCCCCCGACAATCCAGAGGAACACTGAAGCTTTCTTT.

This sequence joins TRBV6-4 and TRBJ1-2, with D possibly being TRBD1 (6 bases). V was clipped by 4 bases and J by 6 bases, with 24 bases between them. The CDR3 runs to 17 residues. Germline assignment: CDR1 MRHNA and CDR2 SNTAGT. This CDR3 is CASSAKDSPGSRNGYTF. The CDR3 DNA reads TGTGCCAGCAGTGCCAAGGACAGTCCGGGGTCAAGAAATGGCTACACCTTC.

The DNA of the CDR3 is TGTGCCAGCAGTGAAAGGGGGAATACGCAGTATTTT. This gives the protein CASSERGNTQYF. This sequence joins TRBV2 and TRBJ2-3; the D gene is possibly TRBD1 (6 bases). The CDR3 is made up of 12 amino acids. The V end lost 2 bases, the J end lost 7 bases, and 7 bases lay between the germline ends. The germline gives CDR1 SNHLY, CDR2 FYNNEI.

The rearrangement links TRBV11-2 to TRBJ1-1, with D maybe TRBD1 (5 bases). Germline lookup yields CDR1 SGHAT and CDR2 FQNNGV. The V gene lost 1 base and the J gene lost 0 bases, with 6 bases spanning the gap. This CDR3 is 14 amino acids long. CDR3 nucleotide sequence: TGTGCCAGCAGCTTAGGACAGATGAACACTGAAGCTTTCTTT. This sequence encodes CASSLGQMNTEAFF.

V is TRBV5-8 and J is TRBJ2-7; TRBD2 might be the D (6 bases). Germline CDR1 is SGHTS and CDR2 is YDEGEE. CDR3 length: 16 residues. Between the trimmed V and J ends, which lost 4 bases and 5 bases, there was a span of 22 bases. CDR3 bases: TGTGCCAGCAGCCCGAGACTAGTCCACTCCCGGCACGAGCAGTACTTC. It is translated as CASSPRLVHSRHEQYF. Together with reference TRBV5-8 and TRBJ2-7, the CDR3 gives the full variable domain: EAGVTQSPTHLIKTRGQQATLRCSPISGHTSVYWYQQALGLGLQFLLWYDEGEERNRGNFPPRFSGRQFPNYSSELNVNALELEDSALYLCASSPRLVHSRHEQYFGPGTRLTVT.

In its sample, this clone was seen a few times. The chain joins TRBV2 to TRBJ1-2; no clear D. Germline V gene sequence: CDR1 SNHLY, CDR2 FYNNEI. The CDR3 totals 12 residues. The V end was cut by 3 bases, the J end by 3 bases, with 5 bases between. In nucleotides, the CDR3 is TGTGCCAGCAGTGATATGGACTATGGCTACACCTTC. Translation gives CASSDMDYGYTF. Based on the CDR3 plus reference TRBV2 and TRBJ1-2, the full variable domain is EPEVTQTPSHQVTQMGQEVILRCVPISNHLYFYWYRQILGQKVEFLVSFYNNEISEKSEIFDDQFSVERPDGSNFTLKIRSTKLEDSAMYFCASSDMDYGYTFGSGTRLTVV.

V gene TRBV29-1 combines with J gene TRBJ2-4; 11 bases are shared with TRBD1. This CDR3 is built from 13 residues. Germline CDR1 is SQVTM and CDR2 is ANQGSEA. The ends lost 4 bases at V and 8 bases at J; junction bases unmatched: 4. CDR3 bases: TGCAGCGTTGTCCGGGACAGGGGGTACATTCAGTACTTC. This sequence encodes CSVVRDRGYIQYF.

This chain uses TRBV5-1 with TRBJ1-1; D gene ambiguous. V gave up 4 bases and J gave up 1 base, with 8 bases separating them. The CDR3 has 13 residues. Germline CDR1 reads SGHRS; CDR2 reads YFSETQ. CDR3 protein: CASSLRGNTEAFF. CDR3 sequence (DNA): TGCGCCAGCAGCCTACGGGGGAACACTGAAGCTTTCTTT.

The V and J genes are TRBV10-3 and TRBJ1-6; TRBD1 might be the D (5 bases). The germline CDR1 and CDR2 sequences are ENHRY and SYGVKD. The V gene lost 8 bases and the J gene lost 6 bases, with 11 bases spanning the gap. This CDR3 contains 13 residues. Here the CDR3 reads CAIRGTSNSPLHF. CDR3 DNA: TGTGCCATCCGGGGGACTTCTAATTCACCCCTCCACTTT.

The gene calls are TRBV6-5 and TRBJ1-2, with D maybe TRBD1 (6 bases). V dropped 4 bases and J dropped 8 bases, with 17 bases sitting between them. Per germline, CDR1 MNHEY and CDR2 SVGAGI. There are 14 residues in the CDR3. CDR3 sequence (DNA): TGTGCCAGCAGTTGGGAAACAGGGAGAGGAGGCTACACCTTC. As protein: CASSWETGRGGYTF.

This chain uses TRBV7-2 with TRBJ2-3; D call uncertain. V was clipped by 1 base and J by 2 bases, with 7 bases between them. The CDR3 has 14 residues. From germline, CDR1 is SGHTA and CDR2 FQGNSA. The CDR3 here is CASSLGTVTDTQYF. The CDR3 DNA sequence: TGTGCCAGCAGCTTAGGAACGGTCACAGATACGCAGTATTTT.

This chain joins TRBV11-2 and TRBJ2-1, with D perhaps TRBD1 (7 bases). CDR3 length: 13 amino acids. Trimming removed 7 bases from V and 7 bases from J, with 14 bases in between. In germline, CDR1 is SGHAT, CDR2 FQNNGV. This chain's CDR3 is CASMEGQRNEQFF. DNA of the CDR3: TGTGCCAGCATGGAGGGACAGAGAAATGAGCAGTTCTTC.

This clone has at least ten counts. This chain links TRBV5-1 with TRBJ2-4; 9 nucleotides line up with TRBD1. The V and J ends lost 4 bases and 8 bases, in that order; junction bases with no gene match: 10. The CDR3 totals 15 residues. Looked up from germline, CDR1 is SGHRS and CDR2 is YFSETQ. CDR3 protein: CASSTGPGQGDIQYF. DNA of the CDR3: TGCGCCAGCAGCACAGGACCGGGACAGGGAGACATTCAGTACTTC.

The rearrangement uses TRBV5-6 and TRBJ1-1; a possible D gene is TRBD1 (6 bases). Deletions cut 3 bases from V and 0 bases from J, with 12 bases between. Germline V CDR1 and CDR2: SGHDT, YYEEEE. This CDR3 contains 15 residues. The CDR3 is CASSSGGQMNTEAFF. CDR3 in DNA: TGTGCCAGCAGCTCCGGCGGACAGATGAACACTGAAGCTTTCTTT. Variable domain in full (rest from reference TRBV5-6 and TRBJ1-1): DAGVTQSPTHLIKTRGQQVTLRCSPKSGHDTVSWYQQALGQGPQFIFQYYEEEERQRGNFPDRFSGHQFPNYSSELNVNALLLGDSALYLCASSSGGQMNTEAFFGQGTRLTVV.

This clone came up a few times. This chain connects TRBV9 to TRBJ2-5; tentatively, D is TRBD2 (5 bases). The CDR3 covers 15 residues. V gave up 0 bases and J gave up 1 base, with 10 bases separating them. The germline V gene has CDR1 SGDLS and CDR2 YYNGEE. CDR3 residues: CASSVGLSGQETQYF. The CDR3 DNA reads as TGTGCCAGCAGCGTAGGCCTAAGCGGCCAAGAGACCCAGTACTTC.

The gene calls are TRBV5-1 and TRBJ2-1; D assignment may be TRBD1 or TRBD2 (5 bases each). The germline V gene encodes CDR1 SGHRS and CDR2 YFSETQ. Trimming removed 2 bases from V and 13 bases from J, with 22 bases in between. There are 15 residues in the CDR3. CDR3 sequence: CASSFVGLRGREQFF. CDR3 nucleotide sequence: TGCGCCAGCAGCTTCGTAGGACTCCGGGGCAGAGAACAGTTCTTC.

This rearrangement joins TRBV20-1 to TRBJ1-4, with a weak D call TRBD1 (5 bases). Per the germline V gene, CDR1 is DFQATT and CDR2 is SNEGSKA (reference sequence). V gave up 3 bases and J gave up 10 bases, with 9 bases separating them. The CDR3 is 11 residues long. The CDR3 reads CSARLGPKLFF. The CDR3 DNA reads TGCAGTGCTAGGTTGGGACCAAAACTGTTTTTT.

The V gene is TRBV5-1, the J gene TRBJ1-1; D perhaps matches TRBD1 (6 bases). The CDR3 covers 16 residues. V lost 4 bases to trimming and J lost 3 bases, with 19 bases between them. The germline V gene has CDR1 SGHRS and CDR2 YFSETQ. The CDR3 DNA reads as TGCGCCAGCAGCCTCGCCCCTGCAGGGGCGGACACTGAAGCTTTCTTT. Amino acid sequence: CASSLAPAGADTEAFF. Variable domain in full (rest from reference TRBV5-1 and TRBJ1-1): KAGVTQTPRYLIKTRGQQVTLSCSPISGHRSVSWYQQTPGQGLQFLFEYFSETQRNKGNFPGRFSGRQFSNSRSEMNVSTLELGDSALYLCASSLAPAGADTEAFFGQGTRLTVV.

This chain uses TRBV9 with TRBJ2-7; perhaps TRBD1 as D (6 bases). Between the trimmed V and J ends, which lost 0 bases and 8 bases, there was a span of 12 bases. The CDR3 sequence is 13 residues long. The germline V gene has CDR1 SGDLS and CDR2 YYNGEE. In DNA form, the CDR3 reads TGTGCCAGCAGCGTAGAGGGGGTGGAACAGCAGTACTTC. Its translation: CASSVEGVEQQYF.